This passage covers 10 T cell receptor beta chains from one sample sequenced in a study of T-cell memory formation after mild COVID-19. TCRdb passed the 5' RACE reads through MiXCR, listing each CDR3 protein once. The sample holds 55,000 to 75,000 distinct CDR3 sequences; about a quarter are singletons and the top ten take about 42%. Material for sequencing was PBMCs or a T cell subset sorted from them (not recorded which). The receptors originated from a man between 18 and 29 years old who had mild COVID-19 (a few samples of this study predate the infection). Cell type and time point are not known.

The genes are TRBV7-7 and TRBJ2-1, with D hard to call. The CDR3 sequence is 14 residues long. V shed 1 base and J shed 6 bases, with 10 bases lying between them. CDR1 is SSHAT and CDR2 is FNYEAQ in the germline V gene (reference sequence). CDR3 bases: TGTGCCAGCAGCTTAGGAAATAGCATCAATGAGCAGTTCTTC. It yields the protein CASSLGNSINEQFF. The whole variable domain, filled in from reference TRBV7-7 and TRBJ2-1, reads GAGVSQSPRYKVTKRGQDVTLRCDPISSHATLYWYQQALGQGPEFLTYFNYEAQPDKSGLPSDRFSAERPEGSISTLTIQRTEQRDSAMYRCASSLGNSINEQFFGPGTRLTVL.

This clonotype was seen a single time. The chain couples TRBV11-1 to TRBJ2-2; D is ambiguous. Germline assignment: CDR1 SGHAT and CDR2 FQDESV (reference sequence). The CDR3 has 15 amino acids. Trimming shortened V by 4 bases and J by 1 base, and 10 bases separated the two germline ends. CDR3 loop: CASSSPGGNTGELFF. The CDR3 DNA reads as TGTGCCAGCAGCTCCCCGGGCGGGAACACCGGGGAGCTGTTTTTT.

V is TRBV12-3 or TRBV12-4 and J is TRBJ2-3; D gene uncertain. V was clipped by 6 bases and J by 6 bases, with 7 bases between them. The CDR3 contains 11 residues. CDR3 residues: CASRLGDTQYF. As DNA, the CDR3 is TGTGCCAGCAGGCTCGGGGATACGCAGTATTTT.

A few counts support this clonotype. The chain has TRBV20-1 and TRBJ2-4; no clear D. V was shortened by 0 bases and J by 7 bases, with 16 bases between the two germline ends. The CDR3 length is 15 residues. Germline CDR1 reads DFQATT; CDR2 reads SNEGSKA (reference sequence). CDR3 amino acids: CSARDREGPRNIQYF. The CDR3 DNA reads TGCAGTGCTAGAGATCGAGAAGGACCGAGGAACATTCAGTACTTC.

The chain has TRBV7-9 and TRBJ2-7; D call uncertain. With 5 bases removed from V and 3 bases from J, the gap between germline ends came to 11 bases. CDR1 is SEHNR, CDR2 FQNEAQ, per germline (reference sequence). CDR3 length equals 13 residues. The CDR3 region is CASSPGDNYEQYF. The CDR3 DNA follows: TGTGCCAGCAGCCCCGGAGATAACTACGAGCAGTACTTC.

The V call is TRBV5-6, the J call TRBJ2-5, with D unclear. Germline V gene data show CDR1 as SGHDT and CDR2 as YYEEEE. The CDR3 has 13 residues. Between the trimmed V and J ends, which lost 0 bases and 3 bases, there was a span of 6 bases. CDR3 bases: TGTGCCAGCAGCTTGGGTCCTAAAGAGACCCAGTACTTC. Protein product: CASSLGPKETQYF.

This clonotype has a handful of counts. The chain recombines TRBV4-1 with TRBJ2-5; 8 bases are a match to TRBD1. The germline V gene encodes CDR1 MGHRA and CDR2 YSYEKL. The CDR3 is 15 residues long. The ends lost 1 base at V and 5 bases at J; junction bases unmatched: 6. CDR3 protein: CASSQADRVGETQYF. CDR3 DNA: TGCGCCAGCAGCCAAGCGGACAGGGTGGGGGAGACCCAGTACTTC.

The V call is TRBV7-6, the J call TRBJ2-2; a possible D gene is TRBD1 (6 bases). Germline lookup yields CDR1 SGHVS and CDR2 FNYEAQ. V was cut by 7 bases and J by 5 bases, with 17 bases left in between. The CDR3 spans 15 residues. Here the CDR3 DNA reads TGTGCCAGCAAAATCCGGGCAGGGGAAACCGGGGAGCTGTTTTTT. Encoded protein: CASKIRAGETGELFF.

This clonotype was found a few times. The V call is TRBV7-9, the J call TRBJ1-4, with 8 positions matching TRBD1. Looked up from germline, CDR1 is SEHNR and CDR2 is FQNEAQ (reference sequence). Trimming at V came to 2 bases and at J to 5 bases, leaving 4 bases not matched to a gene. CDR3 size: 15 residues. CDR3 in DNA: TGTGCCAGCAGCTTACCCCCAGGGGGCAATGAAAAACTGTTTTTT. Its protein product is CASSLPPGGNEKLFF.

This sequence joins TRBV6-1 and TRBJ2-3; possible D gene TRBD2, 6 bases. Trimming left V 3 bases short and J 6 bases short, with 13 bases between. From germline, CDR1 is MNHNS and CDR2 SASEGT. CDR3 length equals 14 residues. The CDR3 DNA follows: TGTGCCAGCAGTGACAGACCGGCGGGGGATACGCAGTATTTT. Its protein is CASSDRPAGDTQYF.